These 22 T cell receptor beta chains were all obtained from the same sample, sequenced in a study of yellow fever vaccine responses in identical twins. MiXCR, applied by TCRdb to the RT-PCR reads, yields one record per CDR3 protein. The table lists 8,300 or so distinct CDR3 sequences, approximately 83% of them singletons. This material consisted of T cells from blood (PBMCs), unsorted or a sorted subset (not recorded which), taken before or after yellow fever vaccination (not recorded which). Receptors were obtained from a woman under 30 who received the yellow fever vaccine.

The chain is built from TRBV19 and TRBJ1-1, with 7 bases identical to TRBD1. The germline V gene encodes CDR1 LNHDA and CDR2 SQIVND (reference sequence). This CDR3 is 12 amino acids long. V lost 10 bases, J lost 7 bases, and 9 bases stayed unmatched. CDR3 DNA: TGTGCCACAACAGGGGTAGGTCGTGAAGCTTTCTTT. Translated, it gives CATTGVGREAFF. Together with reference TRBV19 and TRBJ1-1, the CDR3 gives the full variable domain: DGGITQSPKYLFRKEGQNVTLSCEQNLNHDAMYWYRQDPGQGLRLIYYSQIVNDFQKGDIAEGYSVSREKKESFPLTVTSAQKNPTAFYLCATTGVGREAFFGQGTRLTVV.

The chain uses TRBV13 and TRBJ2-5; D remains ambiguous. Germline V gives CDR1 PRHDT, CDR2 FYEKMQ (reference sequence). V dropped 11 bases and J dropped 0 bases, with 16 bases sitting between them. This CDR3 spans 14 amino acids. CDR3 nucleotide sequence: TGTGCCTGCGGACGAGATTCGTACCAAGAGACCCAGTACTTC. As protein: CACGRDSYQETQYF. The variable domain in full, with the rest retrieved from reference TRBV13 and TRBJ2-5, is AAGVIQSPRHLIKEKRETATLKCYPIPRHDTVYWYQQGPGQDPQFLISFYEKMQSDKGSIPDRFSAQQFSDYHSELNMSSLELGDSALYFCACGRDSYQETQYFGPGTRLLVL.

The CDR3 loop is CASSLPGQGGIQYF. For the CDR3, the DNA is TGTGCCAGCAGTTTACCGGGACAGGGGGGCATTCAGTACTTC. The gene calls are TRBV12-3 or TRBV12-4 and TRBJ2-4; 11 nucleotides match TRBD1. The V and J ends lost 2 bases and 9 bases, in that order; junction bases with no gene match: 3. This CDR3 comprises 14 residues.

The V and J genes are TRBV11-1 and TRBJ1-2; D not resolved. Between the trimmed V and J ends, which lost 5 bases and 4 bases, there was a span of 14 bases. The CDR3 runs 14 residues. Germline-derived CDR1 and CDR2 are SGHAT and FQDESV (reference sequence). In DNA form, the CDR3 reads TGTGCCAGCAGCCTAGTTGGGATACTCTATGGCTACACCTTC. The encoded protein is CASSLVGILYGYTF.

V and J are TRBV11-1 and TRBJ2-1; perhaps D is TRBD1 or TRBD2 (6 bases each). Germline assignment: CDR1 SGHAT and CDR2 FQDESV (reference sequence). V was cut by 4 bases and J by 8 bases, with 18 bases left in between. CDR3 length equals 15 residues. The DNA of the CDR3 is TGTGCCAGCAGCTCTCCAGAGAGGGGGGTAGATGAGCAGTTCTTC. It is translated as CASSSPERGVDEQFF.

The chain recombines TRBV13 with TRBJ1-2, with 7 bases aligning to TRBD1. Germline assignment: CDR1 PRHDT and CDR2 FYEKMQ (reference sequence). With V trimmed by 0 bases and J by 6 bases, 7 bases remained unmatched. CDR3 size: 15 residues. CDR3 residues: CASSLGDRPLHGYTF. CDR3 sequence (DNA): TGTGCCAGCAGCTTAGGGGACAGGCCTCTGCATGGCTACACCTTC.

This rearrangement joins TRBV12-3 or TRBV12-4 to TRBJ2-1; 10 nucleotides align to TRBD1. This CDR3 spans 15 amino acids. The V segment lost 5 bases and the J segment 8 bases; nucleotides outside the gene matches: 9. CDR3 residues: CASSPGTGVSHEQFF. CDR3 DNA sequence: TGTGCCAGCAGTCCCGGGACAGGGGTTTCACATGAGCAGTTCTTC.

The count of this clonotype is one. The V and J genes are TRBV12-3 or TRBV12-4 and TRBJ2-3; D is perhaps TRBD1 (6 bases). V lost 5 bases and J lost 6, with 12 bases in between. The CDR3 covers 13 residues. CDR3 residues: CASSAQGPDTQYF. CDR3 DNA sequence: TGTGCCAGCAGTGCACAGGGTCCGGATACGCAGTATTTT.

The rearrangement uses TRBV6-1 and TRBJ2-1; 8 positions agree with TRBD1. CDR1 MNHNS and CDR2 SASEGT come from the germline V gene. The CDR3 runs 14 residues. V shed 5 bases and J 4 bases; nucleotides not matched to a gene: 4. CDR3 DNA sequence: TGTGCCAGCAGTCCTCGGACAGGGTACAATGAGCAGTTCTTC. This codes for CASSPRTGYNEQFF.

CDR3 loop: CASSRNEWSGANVLTF. CDR3 sequence (DNA): TGTGCCAGCTCTCGGAATGAGTGGTCTGGGGCCAACGTCCTGACTTTC. The J gene is TRBJ2-6, the V gene TRBV18; D is unresolved. The CDR3 totals 16 residues. The V gene's germline CDR1 is KGHSH and CDR2 LQKENI. V lost 6 bases to trimming and J lost 1 base, with 13 bases between them.

The CDR3 region is CASSFGDRGTEAFF. For the CDR3, the DNA is TGTGCCAGCAGCTTTGGGGACAGGGGCACTGAAGCTTTCTTT. V and J are TRBV7-6 and TRBJ1-1; TRBD1 agrees at 10 bases. V was clipped by 3 bases and J by 4 bases; unmatched bases: 2. From germline, CDR1 is SGHVS and CDR2 FNYEAQ. This CDR3 comprises 14 residues.

The chain employs TRBV5-4 and TRBJ1-6; D remains ambiguous. Germline V gene sequence: CDR1 SGHNT, CDR2 YYREEE (reference sequence). Trimming shortened V by 0 bases and J by 5 bases, and 15 bases separated the two germline ends. The CDR3 has 17 residues. This CDR3 reads CASSLGQTRGNNSPLHF. The CDR3 nucleotides are TGTGCCAGCAGCTTGGGGCAAACCAGAGGGAATAATTCACCCCTCCACTTT.

This clonotype was seen only a few times. The chain employs TRBV11-3 and TRBJ2-1; D tentatively fits TRBD1 or TRBD2 (5 bases each). CDR3 size: 17 residues. With 5 bases removed from V and 0 bases from J, the gap between germline ends came to 17 bases. Germline assignment: CDR1 SGHNT and CDR2 YENEEA. DNA for the CDR3: TGTGCCAGCAGCGTACTGGGGGAATTGAGCTCCTACAATGAGCAGTTCTTC. Encoded protein: CASSVLGELSSYNEQFF.

V gene TRBV3-1 combines with J gene TRBJ2-2; D is possibly TRBD2 (6 bases). Germline lookup yields CDR1 LGHDT and CDR2 YNNKEL (reference sequence). The CDR3 is 16 amino acids. With 0 bases removed from V and 4 bases from J, the gap between germline ends came to 12 bases. For the CDR3, the DNA is TGTGCCAGCAGCCAAGAGGGAGGCAGGCCCACCGGGGAGCTGTTTTTT. Translated: CASSQEGGRPTGELFF.

The chain uses TRBV7-6 and TRBJ2-3; D call uncertain. V gave up 11 bases and J gave up 0 bases, with 9 bases separating them. CDR3 size: 12 residues. CDR1 and CDR2 (germline): SGHVS, FNYEAQ. As DNA, the CDR3 is TGTGCCTCGGCGTATAGCACAGATACGCAGTATTTT. Translating it yields CASAYSTDTQYF.

The CDR3 reads CASTSKGQVSYEQYF. CDR3 DNA sequence: TGTGCCAGCACATCAAAGGGACAGGTCTCCTACGAGCAGTACTTC. The chain employs TRBV13 and TRBJ2-7; 8 bases map to TRBD1. Losses at the gene ends were 7 bases for V and 0 bases for J; bases not matched to a gene: 8. The CDR3 contains 15 residues. Germline assignment: CDR1 PRHDT and CDR2 FYEKMQ (reference sequence).

The CDR3 DNA is TGTGCCAGCGCGAGAGGGCACAACAATGAGCAGTTCTTC. This gives the protein CASARGHNNEQFF. The chain links TRBV28 to TRBJ2-1; perhaps TRBD2 as D (5 bases). V was shortened by 8 bases and J by 5 bases, with 13 bases between the two germline ends. Germline V gene sequence: CDR1 MDHEN, CDR2 SYDVKM. The CDR3 contains 13 residues. The whole variable domain, remainder taken from reference TRBV28 and TRBJ2-1, is DVKVTQSSRYLVKRTGEKVFLECVQDMDHENMFWYRQDPGLGLRLIYFSYDVKMKEKGDIPEGYSVSREKKERFSLILESASTNQTSMYLCASARGHNNEQFFGPGTRLTVL.

The CDR3 sequence: CASSVSLAGMYNEQFF. The CDR3 DNA reads TGTGCCAGCAGCGTTAGTCTAGCGGGAATGTACAATGAGCAGTTCTTC. The chain has TRBV6-1 and TRBJ2-1; 9 bases are shared with TRBD2. There are 16 residues in the CDR3. Germline V lookup: CDR1 MNHNS, CDR2 SASEGT. V shed 6 bases and J 4 bases; nucleotides not matched to a gene: 10.

This chain connects TRBV29-1 to TRBJ2-3, with D possibly TRBD1 on 5 matching bases. V was trimmed by 4 bases and J by 5 bases, leaving 13 bases between them. Germline V gives CDR1 SQVTM, CDR2 ANQGSEA. The CDR3 is 13 residues long. The CDR3 is CSVGGLGVDTQYF. In DNA, the CDR3 is TGCAGCGTTGGTGGCCTAGGGGTAGATACGCAGTATTTT.

This sequence joins TRBV7-6 and TRBJ2-7, with TRBD1 matching over 10 bases. The CDR3 has 15 residues. After removal of 5 bases from V and 3 bases from J, the junction contained 7 bases not matched to a gene. Germline V gene lookup returns CDR1 SGHVS and CDR2 FNYEAQ. CDR3 in amino acids: CASSPRQGAIYEQYV. CDR3 coding DNA: TGTGCCAGCAGCCCTCGACAGGGGGCTATCTACGAGCAGTACGTC.

The V and J genes are TRBV2 and TRBJ1-6, with D unresolved. V was cut by 5 bases and J by 7 bases, with 3 bases left in between. This CDR3 has 11 residues. CDR1 and CDR2 (germline): SNHLY, FYNNEI. CDR3 protein: CASSMNSPLHF. The DNA for the CDR3 is TGTGCCAGCAGTATGAATTCACCCCTCCACTTT.

The chain recombines TRBV19 with TRBJ1-1; 7 nucleotides match TRBD1. Germline V lookup: CDR1 LNHDA, CDR2 SQIVND (reference sequence). Trimming cost V 5 bases and J 3 bases; bases outside gene matches: 3. The CDR3 has 13 amino acids. The CDR3 region is CASSLDRDTEAFF. Written as DNA, the CDR3 is TGTGCCAGTAGTCTCGACAGGGACACTGAAGCTTTCTTT.